The 3 T cell receptor beta chains below were found in one sample sequenced in a study of siplizumab effects on memory and regulatory T cells. Method: immunoSEQ multiplex PCR; TCRdb's copy keeps in-frame clones and lacks some. The sample comprises about 64,000 clones, roughly 97% of which are singletons, and roughly 0.1% rests with the top ten. The sequenced sample consisted of naive CD8+ T cells sorted from blood. All receptors come from a human donor in good health.

The V and J genes are TRBV29-1 and TRBJ1-1; no firm D call. The CDR3 sequence is 12 residues long. V gave up 3 bases and J gave up 0 bases, with 5 bases separating them. Germline V CDR1 and CDR2: SQVTM, ANQGSEA. CDR3 DNA sequence: TGCAGCGTTGATACTTTGAACACTGAAGCTTTCTTT. It yields the protein CSVDTLNTEAFF.

The chain is built from TRBV5-5 and TRBJ2-2; no clear D gene. Trimming took 4 bases from V and 7 from J, leaving 11 bases between them. The CDR3 extends over 13 amino acids. Per the germline V gene, CDR1 is SGHKS and CDR2 is YYEKEE (reference sequence). The CDR3 loop reads CASSLPSDGELFF. In DNA form, the CDR3 reads TGTGCCAGCAGCCTTCCCTCGGACGGGGAGCTGTTTTTT. The full variable domain, rest sourced from reference TRBV5-5 and TRBJ2-2, is DAGVTQSPTHLIKTRGQQVTLRCSPISGHKSVSWYQQVLGQGPQFIFQYYEKEERGRGNFPDRFSARQFPNYSSELNVNALLLGDSALYLCASSLPSDGELFFGEGSRLTVL.

This chain joins TRBV7-2 and TRBJ2-1, with 7 bases matching TRBD1. V shed 1 base, J shed 9 bases, and the junction held 6 bases outside the gene matches. This CDR3 has 14 amino acids. The germline gives CDR1 SGHTA, CDR2 FQGNSA. Here the CDR3 reads CASSLGTGVVEQFF. The CDR3 DNA is TGTGCCAGCAGCTTAGGAACAGGGGTCGTTGAGCAGTTCTTC. The complete variable domain, with remaining parts taken from reference TRBV7-2 and TRBJ2-1, reads GAGVSQSPSNKVTEKGKDVELRCDPISGHTALYWYRQSLGQGLEFLIYFQGNSAPDKSGLPSDRFSAERTGGSVSTLTIQRTQQEDSAVYLCASSLGTGVVEQFFGPGTRLTVL.